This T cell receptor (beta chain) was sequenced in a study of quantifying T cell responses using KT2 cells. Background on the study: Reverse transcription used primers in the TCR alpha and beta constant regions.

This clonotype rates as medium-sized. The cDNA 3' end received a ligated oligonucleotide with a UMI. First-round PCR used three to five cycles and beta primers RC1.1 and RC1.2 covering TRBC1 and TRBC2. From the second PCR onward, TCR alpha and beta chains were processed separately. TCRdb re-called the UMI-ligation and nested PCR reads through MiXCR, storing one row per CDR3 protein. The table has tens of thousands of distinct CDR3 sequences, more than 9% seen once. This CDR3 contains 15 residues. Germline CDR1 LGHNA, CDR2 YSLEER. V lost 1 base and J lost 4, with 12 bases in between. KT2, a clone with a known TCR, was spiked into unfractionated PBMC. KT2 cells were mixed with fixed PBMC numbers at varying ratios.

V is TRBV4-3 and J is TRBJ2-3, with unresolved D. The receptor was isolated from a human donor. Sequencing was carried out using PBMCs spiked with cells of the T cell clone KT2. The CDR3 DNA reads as TGCGCCAGCAGCCAAGTCTACCGGAGAGCAGATACGCAGTATTTT. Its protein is CASSQVYRRADTQYF.